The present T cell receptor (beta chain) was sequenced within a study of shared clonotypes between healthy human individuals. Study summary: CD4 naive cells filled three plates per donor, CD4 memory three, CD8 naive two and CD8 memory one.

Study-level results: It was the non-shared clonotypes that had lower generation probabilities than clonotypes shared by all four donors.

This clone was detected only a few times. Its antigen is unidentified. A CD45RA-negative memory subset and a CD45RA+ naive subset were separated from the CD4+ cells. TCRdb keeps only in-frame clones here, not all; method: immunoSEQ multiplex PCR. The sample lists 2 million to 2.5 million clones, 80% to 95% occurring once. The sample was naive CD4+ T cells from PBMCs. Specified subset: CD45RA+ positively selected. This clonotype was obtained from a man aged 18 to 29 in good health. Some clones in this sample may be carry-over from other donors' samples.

The CDR3 bases are TGTGCCAGCAGTGCGGAAGACAGGGTTGGGAACACTGAAGCTTTCTTT. This sequence encodes CASSAEDRVGNTEAFF. The chain links TRBV2 to TRBJ1-1; TRBD1 agrees at 7 bases. The CDR3 totals 16 residues. Germline-derived CDR1 and CDR2 are SNHLY and FYNNEI. V gave up 4 bases and J gave up 1 base; unmatched junction bases: 9.